The rows below give T cell receptor beta chains drawn from one sample of a study of vaccination and CD4 T cells after COVID-19. TCRdb recomputed calls from the PCR reads with MiXCR, one row per CDR3 protein. The data show approximately 18,000 distinct CDR3 sequences, 46% seen once. These receptors are not linked to any known antigen. This sample comprised CD4+ T cells from blood, cultured in vitro, obtained after SARS-CoV-2 vaccination. The receptors shown here come from a human donor who had recovered from COVID-19. Each CDR3 is given with its conserved first and last residue. The D gene is left open where the match is weak. Size tells how often a clone was seen (once, few, many) or the class of an expanded clone, and some rows leave it out.

d_call,v_call,clone_size,j_call,cdr3_aa,cdr3_nt
-,TRBV7-2,few,TRBJ1-6,CASSASEGLPLHF,TGTGCCAGCAGCGCCAGCGAAGGGCTACCCCTCCACTTT
TRBD2,TRBV19,-,TRBJ2-6,CASSIARLAGVSGANVLTF,TGTGCCAGTAGTATAGCCCGACTAGCGGGAGTCTCTGGGGCCAACGTCCTGACTTTC
-,TRBV27,-,TRBJ2-4,CASSLRAGIAKNIQYF,TGTGCCAGCAGTTTAAGGGCAGGAATAGCCAAAAACATTCAGTACTTC
-,TRBV27,few,TRBJ1-2,CASSSGGGRARTF,TGTGCCAGCAGTTCAGGAGGGGGTAGGGCTAGGACCTTC
TRBD1,TRBV28,-,TRBJ1-2,CASSPTGTGNYGYTF,TGTGCCAGCAGCCCTACCGGGACAGGGAACTATGGCTACACCTTC
TRBD1,TRBV6-1,few,TRBJ1-1,CATQPNRGHTEAFF,TGTGCCACCCAGCCGAACAGGGGGCACACTGAAGCTTTCTTT
-,TRBV4-3,-,TRBJ1-2,CASSQDLGSHYGYTF,TGCGCCAGCAGCCAAGACTTGGGCTCACACTATGGCTACACCTTC
-,TRBV12-5,-,TRBJ1-1,CASGLSRTEAFF,TGTGCTAGTGGTTTGTCACGGACAGAAGCTTTCTTT
TRBD1,TRBV20-1,-,TRBJ1-1,CSATTGRAEAFF,TGCAGTGCCACGACAGGGCGGGCTGAAGCTTTCTTT
TRBD1,TRBV29-1,-,TRBJ1-1,CSVGQGAGNTEAFF,TGCAGCGTGGGGCAGGGGGCCGGGAACACTGAAGCTTTCTTT
-,TRBV14,-,TRBJ1-2,CASSQAGAGGYGYTF,TGTGCCAGCAGCCAAGCTGGGGCAGGCGGGTATGGCTACACCTTC
-,TRBV19,-,TRBJ2-2,CASRQGWGTGELFF,TGTGCCAGTAGACAGGGATGGGGCACCGGGGAGCTGTTTTTT
-,TRBV6-1,-,TRBJ2-6,CASRRTGANVLTF,TGTGCCAGCAGAAGGACTGGGGCCAACGTCCTGACTTTC
TRBD1,TRBV4-2,-,TRBJ1-1,CASSQADRVGTEAFF,TGTGCCAGCAGCCAAGCTGACAGGGTGGGCACTGAAGCTTTCTTT
TRBD1,TRBV20-1,-,TRBJ1-1,CSASTGDNTEAFF,TGCAGTGCTAGCACAGGGGATAACACTGAAGCTTTCTTT
-,TRBV4-2,-,TRBJ1-5,CASSQGDQGDSNQPQHF,TGTGCCAGCAGCCAAGGGGACCAAGGGGATAGCAATCAGCCCCAGCATTTT
-,TRBV6-5,once,TRBJ2-7,CASSYTGHGGPYEQYF,TGTGCCAGCAGTTACACAGGACACGGGGGGCCCTACGAGCAGTACTTC
-,TRBV9,-,TRBJ1-1,CASSVDIGRGNTEAFF,TGTGCCAGCAGCGTAGACATTGGGCGTGGGAACACTGAAGCTTTCTTT
TRBD1,TRBV7-2,-,TRBJ1-1,CASSPGQGAWYTEAFF,TGTGCCAGCAGCCCGGGACAGGGGGCATGGTACACTGAAGCTTTCTTT
-,TRBV21-1,-,TRBJ2-7,CASTSNRTTYEQYF,TGTGCCAGCACCTCGAATAGGACAACTTACGAGCAGTACTTC
TRBD2,TRBV19,-,TRBJ2-1,CASSPGLAGGLAGEQFF,TGTGCCAGTAGTCCTGGACTAGCGGGAGGGTTGGCCGGTGAGCAGTTCTTC
-,TRBV12-3/TRBV12-4,few,TRBJ1-5,CASSPQGGNQPQHF,TGTGCCAGCAGTCCCCAGGGTGGAAATCAGCCCCAGCATTTT
TRBD1,TRBV20-1,-,TRBJ1-1,CSAQQGAIGTEAFF,TGCAGTGCGCAACAGGGGGCGATAGGGACTGAAGCTTTCTTT
TRBD2,TRBV19,few,TRBJ2-5,CASSTVPAGGSQTQYF,TGTGCCAGTAGTACTGTTCCAGCGGGGGGCTCTCAGACCCAGTACTTC
-,TRBV7-7,-,TRBJ2-7,CASSPQTGPYEQYF,TGTGCCAGCAGCCCACAGACGGGGCCCTACGAGCAGTACTTC
-,TRBV7-2,few,TRBJ1-1,CASSPGLGTEAFF,TGTGCCAGCAGCCCCGGGCTAGGCACTGAAGCTTTCTTT
-,TRBV5-1,-,TRBJ1-2,CASATAPVAGYTF,TGCGCCAGCGCGACAGCTCCTGTGGCTGGCTACACCTTC
TRBD1,TRBV19,-,TRBJ1-5,CASSIRQGGQPQHF,TGTGCCAGTAGTATCAGACAGGGTGGACAGCCCCAGCATTTT
-,TRBV10-3,few,TRBJ2-6,CAISEGSGANVLTF,TGTGCCATCAGTGAGGGGTCTGGGGCCAACGTCCTGACTTTC
-,TRBV11-3,-,TRBJ1-1,CASSSELNTEAFF,TGTGCCAGCAGCTCAGAATTGAACACTGAAGCTTTCTTT
TRBD1,TRBV7-2,-,TRBJ2-3,CASSLGTGFSDTQYF,TGTGCCAGCAGCTTAGGGACAGGGTTTTCAGATACGCAGTATTTT
-,TRBV30,-,TRBJ2-5,CAWRYPGQETQYF,TGTGCCTGGAGATATCCAGGTCAAGAGACCCAGTACTTC
TRBD1,TRBV6-5,few,TRBJ1-5,CASSSSGGTSNQPQHF,TGTGCCAGCAGTTCATCAGGGGGAACGAGCAATCAGCCCCAGCATTTT
TRBD1,TRBV7-6,-,TRBJ1-1,CASSLRDSYMNTEAFF,TGTGCCAGCAGCCTCCGGGACAGCTACATGAACACTGAAGCTTTCTTT
-,TRBV18,-,TRBJ1-1,CASSPGQTEAFF,TGTGCCAGCTCACCAGGACAGACTGAAGCTTTCTTT
-,TRBV6-1,few,TRBJ1-1,CASREGRQNTEAFF,TGTGCCAGCAGAGAGGGACGTCAGAACACTGAAGCTTTCTTT
TRBD2,TRBV27,-,TRBJ2-2,CASSPHPGRSGKVTGELFF,TGTGCCAGCAGTCCTCACCCAGGGAGGAGCGGGAAGGTAACCGGGGAGCTGTTTTTT
-,TRBV6-1,-,TRBJ1-6,CASSEIQFSPLHF,TGTGCCAGCAGTGAGATTCAGTTTTCACCCCTCCACTTT
-,TRBV10-2,-,TRBJ1-5,CASSQGGWDQPQHF,TGCGCCAGCAGTCAAGGGGGTTGGGATCAGCCCCAGCATTTT
-,TRBV4-3,once,TRBJ1-1,CASSQDRVDTEAFF,TGCGCCAGCAGCCAAGACAGGGTAGACACTGAAGCTTTCTTT
-,TRBV20-1,few,TRBJ2-5,CSASFAGEETQYF,TGCAGTGCTAGCTTTGCTGGGGAAGAGACCCAGTACTTC
-,TRBV6-5,few,TRBJ1-1,CASSYSRGDTEAFF,TGTGCCAGCAGTTACTCGAGGGGGGACACTGAAGCTTTCTTT
-,TRBV19,few,TRBJ1-5,CASRREAVNQPQHF,TGTGCCAGTAGACGGGAGGCAGTGAATCAGCCCCAGCATTTT
-,TRBV7-9,-,TRBJ1-1,CASSNLQLDGAFF,TGTGCCAGCAGCAACCTCCAGCTCGATGGGGCTTTCTTT
-,TRBV20-1,-,TRBJ2-1,CSASKLGGLYNEQFF,TGCAGCGCTTCCAAACTCGGGGGCCTGTACAATGAGCAGTTCTTC
-,TRBV6-1,few,TRBJ2-7,CASSPRDGPYEQYF,TGTGCCAGCAGTCCCCGGGACGGCCCCTACGAGCAGTACTTC
TRBD1,TRBV6-1,-,TRBJ2-7,CASSVRQGVNEQYF,TGTGCCAGCAGTGTTCGACAGGGGGTCAACGAGCAGTACTTC
-,TRBV7-2,-,TRBJ2-7,CASSLDRALYEQYF,TGTGCCAGCAGCTTAGACAGAGCCCTCTACGAGCAGTACTTC
TRBD1,TRBV6-5,large,TRBJ1-2,CASSWNRGSYGYTF,TGTGCCAGCAGTTGGAACAGGGGCTCCTATGGCTACACCTTC
TRBD2,TRBV27,few,TRBJ2-1,CASSRGTSGGMYNEQFF,TGTGCCAGCAGTAGAGGGACTAGCGGGGGGATGTACAATGAGCAGTTCTTC
-,TRBV6-4,-,TRBJ2-2,CASSLSVDTGELFF,TGTGCCAGCAGCTTATCTGTGGACACCGGGGAGCTGTTTTTT
TRBD1,TRBV7-2,-,TRBJ2-3,CASSLTGTAKYF,TGTGCCAGCAGCTTAACCGGGACAGCGAAGTATTTT